This T cell receptor beta chain was documented in a study of blood T cell repertoires in COVID-19. Authors' methods: Researchers report that nucleated cell counts were estimated from reference gene primer amplification. Method: immunoSEQ multiplex PCR; TCRdb's copy keeps in-frame clones and lacks some. V and J calls and clone size are copied from that table; D and trimming were computed from the DNA. The sample includes 60,000 to 70,000 clones, 82% of them seen just once. The sequenced sample was peripheral blood. The sequence was collected from a man aged 55 to 70 with acute or convalescent COVID-19.

The CDR3 loop is CASSFRGQANPGELFF. The CDR3 nucleotides read TGTGCCAGCAGCTTCCGGGGACAGGCCAACCCCGGGGAGCTGTTTTTT. V usage is TRBV7-9 and J usage is TRBJ2-2, with 8 bases matching TRBD1. CDR3 length: 16 residues. Germline-derived CDR1 and CDR2 are SEHNR and FQNEAQ (reference sequence). Trimming removed 3 bases from V and 6 bases from J; junction bases left unmatched: 9.